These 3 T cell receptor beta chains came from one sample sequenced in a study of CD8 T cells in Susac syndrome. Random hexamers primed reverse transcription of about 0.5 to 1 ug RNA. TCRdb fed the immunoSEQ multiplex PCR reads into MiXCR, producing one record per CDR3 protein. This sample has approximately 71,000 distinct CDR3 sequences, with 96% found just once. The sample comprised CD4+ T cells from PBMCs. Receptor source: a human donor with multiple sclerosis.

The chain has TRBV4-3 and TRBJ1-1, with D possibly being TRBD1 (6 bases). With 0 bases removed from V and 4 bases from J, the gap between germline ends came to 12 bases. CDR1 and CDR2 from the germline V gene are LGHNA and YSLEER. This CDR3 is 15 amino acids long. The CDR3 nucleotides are TGCGCCAGCAGCCAAGATCAACAGGGTATCACTGAAGCTTTCTTT. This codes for CASSQDQQGITEAFF.

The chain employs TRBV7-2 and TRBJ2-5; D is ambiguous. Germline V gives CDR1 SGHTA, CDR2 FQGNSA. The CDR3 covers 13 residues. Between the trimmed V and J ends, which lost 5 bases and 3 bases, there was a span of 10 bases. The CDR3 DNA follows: TGTGCCAGCAGCACCACAAACAAAGAGACCCAGTACTTC. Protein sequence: CASSTTNKETQYF.

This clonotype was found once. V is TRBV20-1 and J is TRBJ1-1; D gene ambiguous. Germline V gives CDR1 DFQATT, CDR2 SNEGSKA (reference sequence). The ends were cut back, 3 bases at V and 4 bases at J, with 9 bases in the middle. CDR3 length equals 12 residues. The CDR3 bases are TGCAGTGCTAGGGCAGAGAGCACTGAAGCTTTCTTT. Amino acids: CSARAESTEAFF.